Shown below are 20 T cell receptor beta chains from a single sample sequenced in a study of CD8 T cells in ankylosing spondylitis. In TCRdb, the 5' RACE reads were re-called with MiXCR into one record per CDR3 protein. The sample holds fewer than 130,000 distinct CDR3 sequences; less than 25% are singletons and the top ten take roughly 12%. Sequencing was done on a sample of synovial fluid, either unsorted or a sorted T cell fraction (not recorded which). These receptors all stem from a male donor with ankylosing spondylitis.

In this sample, this clonotype turned up a few times. The chain employs TRBV25-1 and TRBJ1-3; tentatively, D is TRBD1 (6 bases). Germline V lookup: CDR1 MGHDK, CDR2 SYGVNS. The V end lost 7 bases, the J end lost 4 bases, and 17 bases lay between the germline ends. The CDR3 spans 15 residues. The CDR3 sequence: CASTRGGAGGNTIYF. The CDR3 DNA is TGTGCCAGCACTCGAGGGGGAGCAGGAGGAAACACCATATATTTT. The full variable domain, its missing parts supplied by reference TRBV25-1 and TRBJ1-3, is EADIYQTPRYLVIGTGKKITLECSQTMGHDKMYWYQQDPGMELHLIHYSYGVNSTEKGDLSSESTVSRIRTEHFPLTLESARPSHTSQYLCASTRGGAGGNTIYFGEGSWLTVV.

The chain is built from TRBV20-1 and TRBJ1-1; no clear D. Per the germline V gene, CDR1 is DFQATT and CDR2 is SNEGSKA (reference sequence). Trimming cost V 3 bases and J 6 bases, with 14 bases left between them. The CDR3 contains 13 residues. CDR3 region: CSARRHSSAEAFF. CDR3 nucleotides: TGCAGTGCTAGGAGACACTCGAGCGCTGAAGCTTTCTTT.

The chain uses TRBV2 and TRBJ2-1; 8 nucleotides match TRBD2. The CDR3 is 12 amino acids. From germline, CDR1 is SNHLY and CDR2 FYNNEI. J was trimmed by 9 bases and V by 7 bases; bases with no gene match: 5. This chain's CDR3 is CASKRGGSEQFF. The DNA for the CDR3 is TGTGCCAGCAAACGGGGGGGGAGTGAGCAGTTCTTC.

This clonotype came up a few times. J is TRBJ2-5 and V is TRBV5-1; possible D gene TRBD1, 6 bases. The CDR3 runs 14 residues. CDR1 SGHRS and CDR2 YFSETQ come from the germline V gene. V was pared by 1 base and J by 0 bases, with 7 bases between. This CDR3 reads CASSLTGHQETQYF. In DNA, the CDR3 is TGCGCCAGCAGCTTGACAGGGCACCAAGAGACCCAGTACTTC. The variable domain in full, with the rest retrieved from reference TRBV5-1 and TRBJ2-5, is KAGVTQTPRYLIKTRGQQVTLSCSPISGHRSVSWYQQTPGQGLQFLFEYFSETQRNKGNFPGRFSGRQFSNSRSEMNVSTLELGDSALYLCASSLTGHQETQYFGPGTRLLVL.

The V call is TRBV4-1, the J call TRBJ1-3; D unresolved. This CDR3 has 14 amino acids. The germline gives CDR1 MGHRA, CDR2 YSYEKL. Deletions cut 5 bases from V and 0 bases from J, with 8 bases between. The CDR3 protein is CASSALSSGNTIYF. The CDR3, as DNA: TGCGCCAGCAGCGCCTTAAGCTCTGGAAACACCATATATTTT.

In this sample, this clonotype turned up a few times. The J gene is TRBJ2-7, the V gene TRBV7-9, with 9 nucleotides matching TRBD2. V lost 3 bases to trimming and J lost 8 bases; unmatched junction nucleotides: 11. Germline assignment: CDR1 SEHNR and CDR2 FQNEAQ (reference sequence). The CDR3 totals 15 residues. CDR3 region: CASSFGLGTSQKQYF. The CDR3 DNA follows: TGTGCCAGCAGCTTCGGGCTAGGGACTAGCCAAAAGCAGTACTTC.

The chain links TRBV12-3 or TRBV12-4 to TRBJ1-2; 10 nucleotides align to TRBD1. This CDR3 has 12 residues. J gave up 7 bases and V 5 bases, and 1 base lay outside the gene matches. The CDR3 region is CASSGTGAGYTF. CDR3 DNA sequence: TGTGCCAGCAGTGGGACAGGGGCTGGCTACACCTTC.

Ten or more counts support this clonotype. This sequence joins TRBV5-1 and TRBJ2-3, with 8 bases that match TRBD1. Germline V gives CDR1 SGHRS, CDR2 YFSETQ. CDR3 length: 15 amino acids. V dropped 2 bases and J dropped 1; count of bases not matched to a gene: 3. CDR3 in amino acids: CASSFPGQGTDTQYF. The CDR3 DNA is TGCGCCAGCAGCTTTCCGGGACAGGGCACAGATACGCAGTATTTT.

The sample holds many counts of this clonotype. The genes are TRBV20-1 and TRBJ2-1; D call uncertain. The CDR3 contains 14 residues. The V end was cut by 1 base, the J end by 0 bases, with 7 bases between. The germline gives CDR1 DFQATT, CDR2 SNEGSKA (reference sequence). CDR3 sequence reads: CSARVRRSYNEQFF. CDR3 DNA: TGCAGTGCTAGAGTGCGACGCTCCTACAATGAGCAGTTCTTC.

Only a few counts were recorded for this clonotype. This rearrangement joins TRBV11-3 to TRBJ2-2; the D gene could be TRBD1 or TRBD2 (5 bases each). Germline V gives CDR1 SGHNT, CDR2 YENEEA. This CDR3 comprises 14 residues. Trimming took 4 bases from V and 7 from J, leaving 13 bases between them. CDR3 in amino acids: CASSYGDDGGELFF. DNA for the CDR3: TGTGCCAGCAGCTACGGGGACGATGGCGGGGAGCTGTTTTTT.

This clonotype was found many times. The chain couples TRBV6-4 to TRBJ2-1; 8 nucleotides agree with TRBD2. This CDR3 is 15 amino acids long. The V and J ends lost 7 bases and 5 bases, in that order; junction bases with no gene match: 10. Germline CDR1 MRHNA, CDR2 SNTAGT. The CDR3 nucleotides read TGTGCCAGCAAGTCTGGAGCGGGAGACCACAATGAGCAGTTCTTC. As protein: CASKSGAGDHNEQFF.

This sequence joins TRBV6-1 and TRBJ2-5; possibly TRBD2 for D (6 bases). Looked up from germline, CDR1 is MNHNS and CDR2 is SASEGT. The CDR3 runs to 14 residues. Trimming stripped 7 bases from V and 5 bases from J, with 17 bases between. The CDR3 protein is CASTPTGGPETQYF. The CDR3 DNA sequence: TGTGCCAGCACCCCCACCGGGGGACCGGAGACCCAGTACTTC.

This sequence joins TRBV5-1 and TRBJ2-5; TRBD2 matches 10 bases. With V trimmed by 3 bases and J by 3 bases, 5 bases remained unmatched. This CDR3 is built from 15 residues. Germline assignment: CDR1 SGHRS and CDR2 YFSETQ. CDR3 DNA: TGCGCCAGCAGCTGGACCGGGACTAGCGAAGAGACCCAGTACTTC. Its protein product is CASSWTGTSEETQYF.

This clonotype was observed at least ten times. The V call is TRBV7-2, the J call TRBJ2-1; 8 nucleotides agree with TRBD1. V dropped 3 bases and J dropped 4; count of bases not matched to a gene: 8. Per the germline V gene, CDR1 is SGHTA and CDR2 is FQGNSA. The CDR3 is 16 residues long. The CDR3 loop reads CASSLTGVAEYNEQFF. The CDR3 DNA reads as TGTGCCAGCAGCTTGACAGGGGTAGCGGAATACAATGAGCAGTTCTTC.

This clonotype was counted a single time. The genes are TRBV11-2 and TRBJ1-6; D possibly corresponds to TRBD1 (6 bases). Germline CDR1 SGHAT, CDR2 FQNNGV. V was pared by 5 bases and J by 9 bases, with 17 bases between. The CDR3 is 15 residues long. CDR3: CASSRAGRGTSPLHF. CDR3 nucleotide sequence: TGTGCCAGCAGCCGAGCCGGCAGGGGTACTTCACCCCTCCACTTT.

The J gene is TRBJ1-5, the V gene TRBV6-1, with D unresolved. The germline CDR1 and CDR2 sequences are MNHNS and SASEGT. CDR3 length: 15 amino acids. V was trimmed by 6 bases and J by 0 bases, leaving 12 bases between them. The CDR3 DNA is TGTGCCAGCAGACCGACGGTCAGTAGCAATCAGCCCCAGCATTTT. Its translation: CASRPTVSSNQPQHF.

This clonotype came up many times. The chain joins TRBV7-2 to TRBJ1-5; 7 nucleotides align to TRBD1. The CDR3 sequence is 15 residues long. V was pared by 5 bases and J by 2 bases, with 6 bases of the junction left unmatched. Per the germline V gene, CDR1 is SGHTA and CDR2 is FQGNSA. CDR3: CASSENRGGNQPQHF. For the CDR3, the DNA is TGTGCCAGCAGCGAAAACAGGGGAGGCAATCAGCCCCAGCATTTT.

This clonotype has at least ten counts. The genes are TRBV3-1 and TRBJ1-2, with D maybe TRBD1 (5 bases). The length of the CDR3 is 19 residues. Germline V gives CDR1 LGHDT, CDR2 YNNKEL (reference sequence). Deletions cut 4 bases from V and 2 bases from J, with 26 bases between. Here the CDR3 DNA reads TGTGCCAGCAGCCCTTTTTGGGGCCGACCCGACCTTCAGAACTATGGCTACACCTTC. It is translated as CASSPFWGRPDLQNYGYTF.

This chain connects TRBV29-1 to TRBJ1-2; tentative D call: TRBD1 (5 bases). This CDR3 region has 13 residues. Trimming left V 3 bases short and J 4 bases short, with 12 bases between. Germline V gene data show CDR1 as SQVTM and CDR2 as ANQGSEA. CDR3 loop: CSVDPRDAYGYTF. CDR3 sequence (DNA): TGCAGCGTTGACCCAAGGGACGCCTATGGCTACACCTTC.

This clonotype was observed a handful of times. The V call is TRBV5-1, the J call TRBJ1-1; a possible D gene is TRBD1 (6 bases). Germline loops: CDR1 SGHRS, CDR2 YFSETQ. Between the trimmed V and J ends, which lost 1 base and 7 bases, there was a span of 8 bases. The CDR3 runs 12 residues. The CDR3 here is CASSLLGGEAFF. Here the CDR3 DNA reads TGCGCCAGCAGCTTGTTAGGGGGTGAAGCTTTCTTT.